The subject of this entry is one TCR beta chain. Its antigen target is currently unknown. This may come from a read error, since a much larger clone is one base off. The sample belongs to a study of tumor and adjacent non-tumor tissue in lung cancer (dated by TCRdb to 2016 to 2018). With respect to the entire study: Patients with adenocarcinoma (about 12), squamous cell carcinoma (2) and small cell lung cancer (1) were included in the cohort. Bulk TCRbeta repertoires were compared between lung tumor tissue and matched distant non-tumor lung tissue obtained from more than twelve lung cancer patients. Among the approximately 15 patients, ages ranged from about 30 to 80 years, roughly ten were men and 5 were women, and disease was TNM stage I to III. In total, sequencing yielded some 130 million productive TCRbeta reads, which works out to an average of approximately 4 million reads per sample. Approximately 31 paired specimens, one tumor and one normal lung sample per patient, were profiled by TCRbeta CDR3 sequencing.

The investigation overall reported the following: Neither the sequencing platform nor unique molecular identifiers are named or mentioned anywhere in the methods. With only about 16 patients in the cohort, the authors noted that larger samples and more detailed clinical data are needed. Peripheral blood was not sequenced, so blood TCRbeta repertoires were not examined in the lung cancer patients of the study. Younger patients had significantly higher TCR diversity, and higher tumor TCR diversity was associated with shorter overall and disease-free survival. Tumor tissue showed significantly higher TCR diversity (inverse Simpson) than normal lung tissue, at about 400 vs 150 (P = 0.0075, Mann-Whitney U test). The top 100 clones accounted for a significantly larger cumulative portion of the repertoire in normal lung than in tumor tissue.

The library was prepared using multiplex PCR. Sequencing instrument: Illumina HiSeq 2500. TCRbeta libraries were constructed through three rounds of nested PCR with primers (Table S4) according to protocols adapted from ARM-PCR. Before sequencing, PCR products of 200-500 bp were excised from the gel and purified with the QIAquick gel extraction kit. As for the authors' bioinformatics: Trimmomatic was used to clean the reads, FLASH was used to merge the reads into complete CDR3 sequences, and MiTCR was used to assign the reads to V(D)J germline segments. VDJtools was used to compute clonal diversity as the inverse Simpson's index. In-frame sequences lacking a premature stop codon were counted as productive reads. TCRdb cleaned the public reads at Q25 with fastp, built clones with MiXCR and kept in-frame beta chains. Each entry is one CDR3 protein sequence, shown with its most common DNA and genes. TCRdb, rather than the study authors, made the V and J calls. The sample table holds about 44,000 distinct CDR3 sequences, of which 64% were seen once. In total, the top ten clones hold about 29% of the sample.

RNA was extracted from bulk unsorted tissue and checked for quality with a NanoDrop ND-1000 and an Agilent 2100. Distant non-tumor tissue taken more than 3 cm from the tumor edge was used as the normal lung sample. All donors had newly diagnosed lung cancer, had not received prior chemotherapy, and were admitted for thoracic surgery in China between August and November 2014. The study excluded patients who had received radiotherapy or chemotherapy before or who had another cancer at the same time. Pieces of surgical tissue measuring about 1-2.2 cm3 were kept in RNAlater solution and stored at -80 degrees C until use. Taken from the germline V gene, the CDR1 and CDR2 loops are SGHVS and FQNEAQ. V gives up 5 bases and J gives up 8 bases, and the segment between their germline ends measures 10 bases. Measured from the cysteine to the phenylalanine, the CDR3 is 12 residues long. Only the CDR3 part of the read is kept: 36 bases, read in frame from the first base.

The source of this sequence is an older woman with non-small cell lung cancer. The specimen sequenced was distant non-tumor lung tissue. The chain is encoded by TRBV7-8 joined to TRBJ2-1; the D segment cannot be called with confidence. The DNA reads TGTGCCAGCAGCACTCATAAGTATGAGCAGTTCTTC. This codes for CASSTHKYEQFF.